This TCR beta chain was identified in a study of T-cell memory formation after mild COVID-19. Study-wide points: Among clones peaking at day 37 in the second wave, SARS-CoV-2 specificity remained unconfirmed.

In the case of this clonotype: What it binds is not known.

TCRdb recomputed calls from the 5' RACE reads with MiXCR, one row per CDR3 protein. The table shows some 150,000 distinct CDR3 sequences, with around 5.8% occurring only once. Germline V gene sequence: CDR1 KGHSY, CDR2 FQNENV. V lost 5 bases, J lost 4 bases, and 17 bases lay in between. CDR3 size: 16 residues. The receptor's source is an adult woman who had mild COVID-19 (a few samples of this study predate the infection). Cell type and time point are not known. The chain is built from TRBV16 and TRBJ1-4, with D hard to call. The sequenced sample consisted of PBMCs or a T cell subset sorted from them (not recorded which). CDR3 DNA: TGTGCCAGCAGCTCCCAAGGGCGGCCGCGTAATGAAAAACTGTTTTTT. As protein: CASSSQGRPRNEKLFF.